This T cell receptor beta chain was sequenced during a study of early T cells in non-severe SARS-CoV-2 infection. The CDR3 length is 13 residues. V gave up 5 bases and J gave up 5 bases, with 12 bases separating them. Looked up from germline, CDR1 is MNHEY and CDR2 is SVGEGT. Individual cDNA molecules were tagged with unique molecular identifiers. A single record per CDR3 protein comes from TCRdb applying MiXCR to the 5' RACE reads. The sample includes 45,000 or so distinct CDR3 sequences, approximately 22% of them seen just once. The sample was whole blood, taken at baseline. The source is an adult who was a healthcare worker with PCR-confirmed SARS-CoV-2 infection or an uninfected control (not recorded which). The gene calls are TRBV6-2 or TRBV6-3 and TRBJ2-5; a possible D gene is TRBD1 (6 bases). The DNA for the CDR3 is TGTGCCAGCAGTGCGACAGGATCCGAGACCCAGTACTTC. This sequence encodes CASSATGSETQYF.